Listed below are T cell receptor beta chains from one sample, sequenced in a study of identical twins. TCRdb used MiXCR to reprocess the 5' RACE reads, holding one entry per CDR3 protein. This sample yields about 660,000 distinct CDR3 sequences, of which 8% to 9% are seen a single time; roughly 0.97% belongs to the top ten. This same sample was also taken into another study, of yellow fever vaccine responses in identical twins.

Specimen: PBMCs. Receptors originate from a woman younger than 35 in good health. The CDR3 runs from the conserved cysteine through the conserved F or W. The D gene is left open where the match is weak. Expanded clones are given a class, and other clones once, few, many or no size at all.

CDR3: CASSSAGQPQETQYF
DNA: TGTGCCAGCAGCTCCGCCGGACAGCCGCAAGAGACCCAGTACTTC
D: .
V: TRBV7-2
size: few
J: TRBJ2-5

CDR3: CSARDRRGAGGYTF
DNA: TGCAGTGCTAGAGATCGTCGGGGGGCCGGAGGCTACACCTTC
D: .
V: TRBV20-1
size: few
J: TRBJ1-2

CDR3: CASSLTSGGREQYF
DNA: TGTGCCAGCAGCTTAACTAGCGGGGGAAGAGAGCAGTACTTC
D: TRBD2
V: TRBV7-9
size: many
J: TRBJ2-7

CDR3: CSAGALGAYNEQFF
DNA: TGCAGTGCGGGGGCCCTCGGGGCCTACAATGAGCAGTTCTTC
D: .
V: TRBV20-1
size: few
J: TRBJ2-1

CDR3: CASSLQTLNTEAFF
DNA: TGTGCCAGCAGCCTACAGACCTTGAACACTGAAGCTTTCTTT
D: .
V: TRBV7-2
size: few
J: TRBJ1-1

CDR3: CASSSGTSGQETQYF
DNA: TGCGCCAGCAGCTCCGGGACTAGCGGACAAGAGACCCAGTACTTC
D: TRBD2
V: TRBV5-1
size: many
J: TRBJ2-5

CDR3: CASSLGVGSGETQYF
DNA: TGTGCCAGCAGCCTGGGCGTTGGTAGCGGAGAGACCCAGTACTTC
D: .
V: TRBV7-2
size: many
J: TRBJ2-5

CDR3: CAINPLAGAADTQYF
DNA: TGTGCCATCAATCCCCTAGCGGGGGCGGCGGATACGCAGTATTTT
D: TRBD2
V: TRBV10-3
size: .
J: TRBJ2-3

CDR3: CASSSDGNPTDTQYF
DNA: TGTGCCAGCAGTTCGGACGGGAACCCCACAGATACGCAGTATTTT
D: .
V: TRBV6-5
size: .
J: TRBJ2-3

CDR3: CASSQDGTTTYNEQFF
DNA: TGTGCCAGCAGCCAAGATGGTACGACAACCTACAATGAGCAGTTCTTC
D: .
V: TRBV3-1
size: .
J: TRBJ2-1

CDR3: CAIKGLAMMREQFF
DNA: TGTGCCATCAAGGGACTAGCGATGATGCGGGAGCAGTTCTTC
D: TRBD2
V: TRBV6-4
size: .
J: TRBJ2-1

CDR3: CASSYGVGQLNTIYF
DNA: TGTGCCAGCAGTTACGGTGTCGGGCAGCTCAACACCATATATTTT
D: .
V: TRBV6-5
size: .
J: TRBJ1-3

CDR3: CSAIGAQLSTDTQYF
DNA: TGCAGTGCAATCGGGGCGCAGCTCAGCACAGATACGCAGTATTTT
D: .
V: TRBV20-1
size: .
J: TRBJ2-3

CDR3: CSAMRGAETQYF
DNA: TGCAGTGCTATGAGGGGAGCGGAGACCCAGTACTTC
D: .
V: TRBV20-1
size: .
J: TRBJ2-5

CDR3: CSSPGQDSYEQYF
DNA: TGCAGCTCTCCGGGACAGGATTCCTACGAGCAGTACTTC
D: TRBD1
V: TRBV20-1
size: few
J: TRBJ2-7

CDR3: CSARDPDYIGQFF
DNA: TGCAGTGCTAGAGATCCCGACTATATTGGGCAGTTCTTC
D: .
V: TRBV20-1
size: few
J: TRBJ2-1

CDR3: CASSLEARGMNTEAFF
DNA: TGCGCCAGCAGCCTTGAGGCGAGAGGAATGAACACTGAAGCTTTCTTT
D: .
V: TRBV5-1
size: .
J: TRBJ1-1

CDR3: CASSPGTGAINEQFF
DNA: TGTGCCAGCAGCCCCGGGACAGGGGCAATCAATGAGCAGTTCTTC
D: TRBD1
V: TRBV7-9
size: many
J: TRBJ2-1

CDR3: CSVAFKETQYF
DNA: TGCAGCGTTGCTTTCAAAGAGACCCAGTACTTC
D: .
V: TRBV29-1
size: many
J: TRBJ2-5

CDR3: CSVQLGSSHEQFF
DNA: TGCAGCGTCCAACTAGGAAGTTCCCATGAGCAGTTCTTC
D: .
V: TRBV29-1
size: many
J: TRBJ2-1

CDR3: CSARVGSSYGYTF
DNA: TGCAGTGCTAGAGTCGGCAGCTCCTATGGCTACACCTTC
D: .
V: TRBV20-1
size: many
J: TRBJ1-2

CDR3: CSALHRSLAGGPQLF
DNA: TGCAGTGCTCTACACCGTTCCCTAGCGGGGGGGCCTCAGCTCTTC
D: TRBD2
V: TRBV20-1
size: .
J: TRBJ2-1

CDR3: CASSRTSGAYQETQYF
DNA: TGTGCCAGCAGTCGGACTAGCGGGGCGTACCAAGAGACCCAGTACTTC
D: TRBD2
V: TRBV12-3/TRBV12-4
size: .
J: TRBJ2-5

CDR3: CASSQETYGETQYF
DNA: TGTGCCAGCAGCCAAGAGACCTATGGGGAGACCCAGTACTTC
D: .
V: TRBV4-2
size: .
J: TRBJ2-5

CDR3: CASRGTVRNQPQHF
DNA: TGTGCCAGCAGAGGGACAGTCCGCAATCAGCCCCAGCATTTT
D: TRBD1
V: TRBV12-3/TRBV12-4
size: many
J: TRBJ1-5

CDR3: CASSFGKGAYEQYF
DNA: TGTGCCAGCAGTTTTGGAAAAGGGGCGTACGAGCAGTACTTC
D: .
V: TRBV12-3/TRBV12-4
size: .
J: TRBJ2-7

CDR3: CSAETLAGAGDTQYF
DNA: TGCAGCGCAGAAACTCTAGCGGGAGCGGGAGATACGCAGTATTTT
D: TRBD2
V: TRBV29-1
size: .
J: TRBJ2-3

CDR3: CASTIEGGEYGELFF
DNA: TGTGCCAGCACCATCGAGGGAGGCGAGTACGGGGAGCTGTTTTTT
D: .
V: TRBV6-2/TRBV6-3
size: many
J: TRBJ2-2

CDR3: CASSRGYSYEQYF
DNA: TGTGCCAGCAGTCGGGGATACTCCTACGAGCAGTACTTC
D: .
V: TRBV12-3/TRBV12-4
size: many
J: TRBJ2-7

CDR3: CSARAQGGYEQYF
DNA: TGCAGTGCTAGAGCGCAGGGAGGCTACGAGCAGTACTTC
D: .
V: TRBV20-1
size: few
J: TRBJ2-7

CDR3: CASSLSGVHEQYF
DNA: TGTGCCAGCAGTCTATCGGGAGTGCACGAGCAGTACTTC
D: .
V: TRBV28
size: few
J: TRBJ2-7

CDR3: CASSPGTGEALEAFF
DNA: TGTGCCAGCAGTCCTGGGACAGGGGAGGCCCTTGAAGCTTTCTTT
D: TRBD1
V: TRBV12-3/TRBV12-4
size: many
J: TRBJ1-1

CDR3: CASSPPLAGDNEQFF
DNA: TGTGCCAGCAGCCCGCCACTAGCGGGGGACAATGAGCAGTTCTTC
D: TRBD2
V: TRBV7-9
size: few
J: TRBJ2-1

CDR3: CASSHLGGGSQETQYF
DNA: TGTGCCAGCTCGCACCTAGGAGGAGGTTCGCAAGAGACCCAGTACTTC
D: .
V: TRBV18
size: .
J: TRBJ2-5

CDR3: CASSLNRGRLGANVLTF
DNA: TGTGCCAGCAGTTTAAACAGGGGGCGCTTGGGGGCCAACGTCCTGACTTTC
D: TRBD1
V: TRBV28
size: .
J: TRBJ2-6

CDR3: CASAKGISDYEQYF
DNA: TGTGCTAGCGCCAAAGGGATTTCGGACTACGAGCAGTACTTC
D: .
V: TRBV7-7
size: .
J: TRBJ2-7

CDR3: CASGISGEGLDTQYF
DNA: TGTGCCAGCGGGATTAGCGGGGAGGGCCTAGATACGCAGTATTTT
D: TRBD2
V: TRBV25-1
size: .
J: TRBJ2-3

CDR3: CASSPDPPKEQYF
DNA: TGTGCCAGCAGTCCGGACCCCCCCAAGGAGCAGTACTTC
D: .
V: TRBV6-2/TRBV6-3
size: .
J: TRBJ2-7

CDR3: CAWSKSLRVQYF
DNA: TGTGCCTGGAGTAAATCTCTCCGGGTACAGTACTTC
D: .
V: TRBV30
size: .
J: TRBJ2-4

CDR3: CASSLELREDSYEQYF
DNA: TGTGCCAGCAGCTTAGAACTGCGGGAGGACTCCTATGAGCAGTACTTC
D: TRBD2
V: TRBV7-6
size: many
J: TRBJ2-7

CDR3: CASRPEGSGTGELFF
DNA: TGTGCCAGCAGGCCGGAGGGGTCGGGCACCGGGGAGCTGTTTTTT
D: .
V: TRBV9
size: .
J: TRBJ2-2

CDR3: CASSYHRGQGYEQYF
DNA: TGTGCCAGCAGTTACCACAGGGGGCAAGGGTACGAGCAGTACTTC
D: TRBD1
V: TRBV6-5
size: .
J: TRBJ2-7

CDR3: CASSFRGPKNIQYF
DNA: TGTGCCAGCAGCTTCAGGGGCCCTAAAAACATTCAGTACTTC
D: .
V: TRBV7-2
size: .
J: TRBJ2-4

CDR3: CASSPVAGDEQYF
DNA: TGCGCCAGCAGCCCAGTAGCGGGAGACGAGCAGTACTTC
D: TRBD2
V: TRBV5-1
size: many
J: TRBJ2-7

CDR3: CSVEDTSGRTDTQYF
DNA: TGCAGCGTTGAAGATACTAGCGGGAGGACAGATACGCAGTATTTT
D: TRBD2
V: TRBV29-1
size: .
J: TRBJ2-3

CDR3: CSVLRQLGGYTF
DNA: TGCAGCGTCCTCCGACAGTTAGGGGGCTACACCTTC
D: .
V: TRBV29-1
size: many
J: TRBJ1-2

CDR3: CASSLVTGVFDNEQFF
DNA: TGTGCCAGCAGTCTGGTCACAGGGGTTTTCGACAATGAGCAGTTCTTC
D: TRBD1
V: TRBV28
size: few
J: TRBJ2-1

CDR3: CASRGASGTDTQYF
DNA: TGTGCCAGCAGGGGGGCTTCTGGCACAGATACGCAGTATTTT
D: .
V: TRBV7-9
size: many
J: TRBJ2-3

CDR3: CSDPEQFF
DNA: TGCAGCGATCCCGAGCAGTTCTTC
D: .
V: TRBV29-1
size: .
J: TRBJ2-1

CDR3: CASSQTTGQQETQYF
DNA: TGCGCCAGCAGCCAGACAACTGGACAGCAAGAGACCCAGTACTTC
D: .
V: TRBV4-3
size: .
J: TRBJ2-5

CDR3: CASSPSSGSLKNIQYF
DNA: TGTGCCAGCAGTCCGTCTAGCGGGAGCCTCAAAAACATTCAGTACTTC
D: TRBD2
V: TRBV28
size: few
J: TRBJ2-4